The T cell receptor (beta chain) described here comes from a study of long-term antiretroviral therapy in people with HIV. Survey level was the resolution at which the v3.0 immunoSEQ assay ran. Sequencing used immunoSEQ multiplex PCR; TCRdb keeps in-frame clones, though not all of them. The table includes under 25,000 clones, roughly 70% detected once. About this clone itself: As yet, its antigen is unknown.

Germline V gene data show CDR1 as MNHEY and CDR2 as SMNVEV (reference sequence). V was pared by 3 bases and J by 0 bases, with 13 bases between. There are 16 residues in the CDR3. Study results and caveats: Before ART, certain clones expanded, and these dominated the repertoire at all time points.

The chain links TRBV27 to TRBJ2-3; D is uncertain. Sequencing was performed on unsorted PBMCs, taken 0.5 years before starting antiretroviral therapy. This clonotype was obtained from a man younger than 30 with HIV. CDR3 nucleotides: TGTGCCAGCAGTTTGGAATACGGAACTAGCACAGATACGCAGTATTTT. It specifies CASSLEYGTSTDTQYF.